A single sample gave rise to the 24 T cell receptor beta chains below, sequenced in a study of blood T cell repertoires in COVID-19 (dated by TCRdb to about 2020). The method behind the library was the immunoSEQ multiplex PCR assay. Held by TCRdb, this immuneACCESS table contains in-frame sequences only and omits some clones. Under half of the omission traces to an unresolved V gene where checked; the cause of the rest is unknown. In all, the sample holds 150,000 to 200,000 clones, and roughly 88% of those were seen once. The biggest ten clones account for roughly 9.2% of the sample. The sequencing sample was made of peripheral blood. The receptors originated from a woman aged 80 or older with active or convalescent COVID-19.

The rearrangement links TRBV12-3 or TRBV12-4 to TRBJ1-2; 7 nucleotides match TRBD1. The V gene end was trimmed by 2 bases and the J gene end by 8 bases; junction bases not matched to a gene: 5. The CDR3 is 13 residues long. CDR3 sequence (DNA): TGTGCCAGCAGTTTACAGACAGGGAGAGGCTACACCTTC. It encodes CASSLQTGRGYTF.

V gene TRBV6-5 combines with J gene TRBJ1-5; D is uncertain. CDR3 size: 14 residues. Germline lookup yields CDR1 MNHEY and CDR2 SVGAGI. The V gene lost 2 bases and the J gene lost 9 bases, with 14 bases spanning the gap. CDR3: CASSYEPASGPQHF. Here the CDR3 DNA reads TGTGCCAGCAGTTACGAACCGGCTTCGGGGCCCCAGCATTTT.

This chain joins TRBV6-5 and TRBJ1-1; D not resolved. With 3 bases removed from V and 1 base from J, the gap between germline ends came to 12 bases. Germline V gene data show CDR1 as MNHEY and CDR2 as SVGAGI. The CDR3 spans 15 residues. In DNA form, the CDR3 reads TGTGCCAGCAGTTATGCCGGGTTGGGGAACACTGAAGCTTTCTTT. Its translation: CASSYAGLGNTEAFF.

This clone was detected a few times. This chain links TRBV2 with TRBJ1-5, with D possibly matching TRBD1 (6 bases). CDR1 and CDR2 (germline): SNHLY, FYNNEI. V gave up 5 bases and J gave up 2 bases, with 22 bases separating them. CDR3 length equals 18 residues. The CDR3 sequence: CASSTERGGPVGNQPQHF. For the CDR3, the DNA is TGTGCCAGCAGTACAGAACGAGGGGGACCCGTTGGCAATCAGCCCCAGCATTTT.

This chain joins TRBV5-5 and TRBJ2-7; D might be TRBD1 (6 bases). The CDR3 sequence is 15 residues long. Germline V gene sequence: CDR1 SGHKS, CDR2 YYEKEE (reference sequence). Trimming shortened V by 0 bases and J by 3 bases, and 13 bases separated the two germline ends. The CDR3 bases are TGTGCCAGCAGCTTGGCGGCAGGGGTCGGCTACGAGCAGTACTTC. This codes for CASSLAAGVGYEQYF.

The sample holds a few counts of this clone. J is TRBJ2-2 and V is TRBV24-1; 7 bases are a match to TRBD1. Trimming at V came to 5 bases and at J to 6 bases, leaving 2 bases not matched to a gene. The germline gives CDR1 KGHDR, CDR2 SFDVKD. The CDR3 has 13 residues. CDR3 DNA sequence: TGTGCCACCAGTGGGCAGGGGGCCGGGGAGCTGTTTTTT. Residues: CATSGQGAGELFF.

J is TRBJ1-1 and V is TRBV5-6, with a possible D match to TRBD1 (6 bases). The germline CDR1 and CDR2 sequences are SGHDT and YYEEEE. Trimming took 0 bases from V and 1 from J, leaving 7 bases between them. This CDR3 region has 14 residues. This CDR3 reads CASSLVQGNTEAFF. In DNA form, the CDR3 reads TGTGCCAGCAGCTTGGTACAGGGGAACACTGAAGCTTTCTTT.

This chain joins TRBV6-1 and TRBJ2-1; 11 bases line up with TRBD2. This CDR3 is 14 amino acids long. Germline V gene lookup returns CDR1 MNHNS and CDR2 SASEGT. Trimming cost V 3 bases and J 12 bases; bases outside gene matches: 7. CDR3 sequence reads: CASSEGLAVTGQFF. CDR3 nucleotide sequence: TGTGCCAGCAGTGAGGGACTAGCGGTGACTGGGCAGTTCTTC.

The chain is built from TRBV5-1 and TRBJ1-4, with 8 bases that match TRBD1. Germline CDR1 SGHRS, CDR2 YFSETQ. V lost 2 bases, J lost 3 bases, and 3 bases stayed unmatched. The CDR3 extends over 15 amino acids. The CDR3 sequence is CASSFQGAANEKLFF. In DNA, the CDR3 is TGCGCCAGCAGCTTCCAGGGGGCGGCTAATGAAAAACTGTTTTTT.

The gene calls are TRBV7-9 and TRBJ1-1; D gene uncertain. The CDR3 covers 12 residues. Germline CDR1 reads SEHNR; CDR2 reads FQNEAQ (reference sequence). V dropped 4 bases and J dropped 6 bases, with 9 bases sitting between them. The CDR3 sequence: CASSSVAAEAFF. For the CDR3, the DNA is TGTGCCAGCAGCTCGGTGGCGGCTGAAGCTTTCTTT.

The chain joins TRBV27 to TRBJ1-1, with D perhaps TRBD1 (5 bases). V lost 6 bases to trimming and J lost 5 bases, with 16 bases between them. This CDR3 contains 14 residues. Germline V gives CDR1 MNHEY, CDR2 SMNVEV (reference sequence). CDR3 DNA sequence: TGTGCCAGCAGCGACTCCGGGGGAGGTACTGAAGCTTTCTTT. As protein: CASSDSGGGTEAFF.

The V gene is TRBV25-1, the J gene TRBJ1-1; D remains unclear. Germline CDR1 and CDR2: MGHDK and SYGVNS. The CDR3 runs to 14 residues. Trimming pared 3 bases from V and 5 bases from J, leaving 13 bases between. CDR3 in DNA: TGTGCCAGCAGTGATAATCTCGGAGGTACTGAAGCTTTCTTT. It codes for CASSDNLGGTEAFF.

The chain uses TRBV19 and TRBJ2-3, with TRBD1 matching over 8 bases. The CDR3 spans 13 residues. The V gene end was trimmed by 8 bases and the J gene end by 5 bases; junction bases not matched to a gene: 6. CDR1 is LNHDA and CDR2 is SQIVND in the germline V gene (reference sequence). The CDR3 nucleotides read TGTGCCAGTGGGATCACAGGGGGAGATACGCAGTATTTT. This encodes CASGITGGDTQYF.

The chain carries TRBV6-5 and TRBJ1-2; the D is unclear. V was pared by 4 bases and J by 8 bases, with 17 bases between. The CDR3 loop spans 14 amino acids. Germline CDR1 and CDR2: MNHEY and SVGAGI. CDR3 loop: CASSSSSPRWGYTF. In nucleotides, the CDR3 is TGTGCCAGCAGTTCCTCGTCCCCGCGGTGGGGCTACACCTTC.

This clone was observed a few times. CDR3 loop: CASSVDGVGNTIYF. The CDR3 DNA reads as TGTGCCAGCAGCGTAGACGGTGTGGGAAACACCATATATTTT. This chain connects TRBV9 to TRBJ1-3; D gene ambiguous. The CDR3 spans 14 residues. Germline values: CDR1 SGDLS, CDR2 YYNGEE. The V gene lost 0 bases and the J gene lost 4 bases, with 8 bases spanning the gap.

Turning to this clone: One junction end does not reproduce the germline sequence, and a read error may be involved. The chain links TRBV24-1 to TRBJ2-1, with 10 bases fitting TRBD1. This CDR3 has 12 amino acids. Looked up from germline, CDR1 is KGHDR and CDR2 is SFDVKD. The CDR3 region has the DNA TGTGCCACCAGTGAACGGACAGGGGGTTTACTCTTC. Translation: CATSERTGGLLF.

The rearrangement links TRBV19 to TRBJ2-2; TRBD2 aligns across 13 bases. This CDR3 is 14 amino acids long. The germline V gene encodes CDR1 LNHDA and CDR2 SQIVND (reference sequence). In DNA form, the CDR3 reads TGTGCTGTCAGGGGGACTAGCGGGGCCGGGGAGCTGTTTTTT. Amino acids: CAVRGTSGAGELFF.

CDR3 region: CASSHEDEQFF. CDR3 nucleotide sequence: TGTGCCAGCAGCCATGAGGATGAGCAGTTCTTC. V is TRBV13 and J is TRBJ2-1, with D hard to call. Germline V CDR1 and CDR2: PRHDT, FYEKMQ (reference sequence). The CDR3 extends over 11 amino acids. Trimming took off 5 bases at V and 8 bases at J, with 7 bases between the two ends.

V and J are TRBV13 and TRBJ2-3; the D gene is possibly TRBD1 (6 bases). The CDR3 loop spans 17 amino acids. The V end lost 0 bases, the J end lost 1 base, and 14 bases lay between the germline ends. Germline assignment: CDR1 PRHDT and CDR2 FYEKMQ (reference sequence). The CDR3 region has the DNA TGTGCCAGCAGCTTAGGGATGACAGGCGCACGCACAGATACGCAGTATTTT. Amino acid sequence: CASSLGMTGARTDTQYF.

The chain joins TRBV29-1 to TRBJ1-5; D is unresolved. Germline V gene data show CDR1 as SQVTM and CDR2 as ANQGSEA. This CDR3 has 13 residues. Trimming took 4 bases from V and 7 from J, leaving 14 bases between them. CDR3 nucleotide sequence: TGCAGCGTTGGAAACCAGGCCGGACAGCCCCAGCATTTT. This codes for CSVGNQAGQPQHF.

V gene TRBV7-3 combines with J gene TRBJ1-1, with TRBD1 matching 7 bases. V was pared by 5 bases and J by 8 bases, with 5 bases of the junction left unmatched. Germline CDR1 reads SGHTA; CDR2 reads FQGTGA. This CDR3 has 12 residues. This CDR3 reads CASSPDRVEAFF. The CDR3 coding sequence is TGTGCCAGCAGCCCCGACAGGGTCGAAGCTTTCTTT. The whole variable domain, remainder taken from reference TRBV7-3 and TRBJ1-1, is GAGVSQTPSNKVTEKGKYVELRCDPISGHTALYWYRQSLGQGPEFLIYFQGTGAADDSGLPNDRFFAVRPEGSVSTLKIQRTERGDSAVYLCASSPDRVEAFFGQGTRLTVV.

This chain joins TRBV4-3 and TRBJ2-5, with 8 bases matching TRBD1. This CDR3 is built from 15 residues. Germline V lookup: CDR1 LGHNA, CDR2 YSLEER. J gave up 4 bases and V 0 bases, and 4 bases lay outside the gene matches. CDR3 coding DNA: TGCGCCAGCAGCCAAGATCAGGGGGCCCGAGAGACCCAGTACTTC. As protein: CASSQDQGARETQYF.

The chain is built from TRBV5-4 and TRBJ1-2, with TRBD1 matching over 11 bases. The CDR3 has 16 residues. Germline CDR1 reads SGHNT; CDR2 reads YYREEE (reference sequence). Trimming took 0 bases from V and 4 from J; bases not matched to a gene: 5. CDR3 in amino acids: CASSLGGTGGVYGYTF. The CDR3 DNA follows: TGTGCCAGCAGCTTGGGGGGGACAGGGGGAGTCTATGGCTACACCTTC.

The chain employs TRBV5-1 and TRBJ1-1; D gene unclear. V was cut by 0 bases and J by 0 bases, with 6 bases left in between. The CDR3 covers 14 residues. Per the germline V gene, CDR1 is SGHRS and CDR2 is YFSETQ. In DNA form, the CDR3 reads TGCGCCAGCAGCTTGGCGAACTTGAACACTGAAGCTTTCTTT. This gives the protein CASSLANLNTEAFF.